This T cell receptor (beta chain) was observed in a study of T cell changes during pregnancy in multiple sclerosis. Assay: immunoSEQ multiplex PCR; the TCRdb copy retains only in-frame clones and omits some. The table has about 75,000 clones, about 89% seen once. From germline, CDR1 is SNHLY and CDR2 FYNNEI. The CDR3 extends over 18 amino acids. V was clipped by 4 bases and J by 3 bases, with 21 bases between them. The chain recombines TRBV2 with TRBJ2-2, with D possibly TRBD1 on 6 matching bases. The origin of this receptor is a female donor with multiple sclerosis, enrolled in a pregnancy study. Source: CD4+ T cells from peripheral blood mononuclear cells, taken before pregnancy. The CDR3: CASSVTVRRDMHTGELFF. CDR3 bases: TGTGCCAGCAGTGTGACCGTTCGTAGGGACATGCACACCGGGGAGCTGTTTTTT.